Detailed here is one T cell receptor (beta chain). Its antigen is not known. Sequencing used immunoSEQ multiplex PCR; TCRdb keeps in-frame clones, though not all of them. Here the sample spans 47,000 or so clones, 80% to 90% being singletons. The V end lost 6 bases, the J end lost 2 bases, and 18 bases lay between the germline ends. Germline values: CDR1 SGHNT, CDR2 YYREEE (reference sequence). This CDR3 region has 16 residues. The data originate from a study of OX40 agonist ivuxolimab in advanced cancers. Study-wide results and limits: Low normalized clonal expansion also occurred in some nonresponding patients. Expanded peripheral T-cell antigen specificity went undetermined.

This rearrangement joins TRBV5-4 to TRBJ2-1, with D possibly TRBD1 on 6 matching bases. This receptor was taken from an adult with an advanced solid tumor such as melanoma, head and neck, liver or kidney cancer. This material consisted of CD4+ or CD8+ T cells sorted from blood, taken in a trial of the OX40 agonist ivuxolimab. For the CDR3, the DNA is TGTGCCAGCACCACGACAGGTTTTGGCCCCTACAATGAGCAGTTCTTC. Translated: CASTTTGFGPYNEQFF.